This TCR beta chain was identified in a study of T cell changes during pregnancy in multiple sclerosis. This table comes from immunoSEQ multiplex PCR, and its TCRdb copy is limited to in-frame clones, with some not included. Of under 60,000 clones listed, around 90% are singletons. CDR3 length equals 20 residues. CDR1 is WSHSY and CDR2 is SAAADI in the germline V gene. V was clipped by 4 bases and J by 3 bases; unmatched bases: 20. The sample in question was CD8+ T cells from peripheral blood mononuclear cells, obtained after pregnancy. The clonotype originates from a female donor with multiple sclerosis, enrolled in a pregnancy study. The V call is TRBV10-2, the J call TRBJ2-7; 11 positions match TRBD2. The CDR3 DNA follows: TGCGCCAGCAGTGGGACGGTAGCGGGGGGGAGAGATCCTCCTAACTACGAGCAGTACTTC. It specifies CASSGTVAGGRDPPNYEQYF.